This T cell receptor (beta chain) stems from a study of blood T cell repertoires in COVID-19. In the original processing: Nucleated cell counts were estimated from reference gene primer amplification. Method: immunoSEQ multiplex PCR; TCRdb's copy keeps in-frame clones and lacks some. V, J and clone size were drawn from that table, and D and trimming were deduced from the DNA. The table includes approximately 82,000 clones, 65% to 85% detected once. The V gene's germline CDR1 is MNHEY and CDR2 SVGAGI. Trimming took off 4 bases at V and 2 bases at J, with 14 bases between the two ends. This CDR3 region has 15 residues.

Material for sequencing was peripheral blood. The receptor comes from a woman aged 60-75 years with acute or convalescent COVID-19. The chain employs TRBV6-5 and TRBJ1-1, with D unresolved. CDR3 region: CASSSRGGRNTEAFF. The CDR3 region has the DNA TGTGCCAGCAGTTCCCGTGGCGGGCGAAACACTGAAGCTTTCTTT.